These 30 T cell receptor beta chains were all obtained from the same sample, sequenced in a study of OX40 agonist ivuxolimab in advanced cancers. Profiled with immunoSEQ multiplex PCR; TCRdb holds only in-frame clones, not every one. The sample holds 90,000 to 120,000 clones; roughly 90% are singletons and the top ten take approximately 1.3%. This sample comprised CD4+ or CD8+ T cells sorted from blood, obtained in a trial of the OX40 agonist ivuxolimab. The origin of the receptors is an adult with an advanced solid tumor such as melanoma, head and neck, liver or kidney cancer.

The chain couples TRBV7-3 to TRBJ2-6; D is unclear. The CDR3 spans 15 residues. Trimming took off 2 bases at V and 0 bases at J, with 5 bases between the two ends. CDR1 and CDR2 (germline): SGHTA, FQGTGA. For the CDR3, the DNA is TGTGCCAGCAGCTTACAGTACTCTGGGGCCAACGTCCTGACTTTC. Translation: CASSLQYSGANVLTF.

J is TRBJ1-1 and V is TRBV6-5; D remains ambiguous. The germline gives CDR1 MNHEY, CDR2 SVGAGI. The V end was cut by 0 bases, the J end by 3 bases, with 5 bases between. The CDR3 runs to 13 residues. CDR3 DNA sequence: TGTGCCAGCAGTTACTCGATATACACTGAAGCTTTCTTT. Translating gives CASSYSIYTEAFF.

This chain joins TRBV25-1 and TRBJ1-3; weak D call: TRBD1 (6 bases). CDR3 length equals 16 residues. Germline V gene lookup returns CDR1 MGHDK and CDR2 SYGVNS. V shed 2 bases and J shed 2 bases, with 13 bases lying between them. CDR3 bases: TGTGCCAGCAGTGAAACAGGCAGGGGTGCTGGAAACACCATATATTTT. Translating it yields CASSETGRGAGNTIYF.

V gene TRBV10-3 combines with J gene TRBJ2-3; 10 bases are shared with TRBD2. Germline-derived CDR1 and CDR2 are ENHRY and SYGVKD. The CDR3 is made up of 14 amino acids. V lost 9 bases, J lost 5 bases, and 8 bases stayed unmatched. The CDR3 sequence is CAIGRAGGIDTQYF. CDR3 DNA sequence: TGTGCCATAGGTCGAGCGGGAGGGATAGATACGCAGTATTTT.

The CDR3 coding sequence is TGTGCCAGCAGTTTATTCGTCAGCAGCTCCTACAATGAGCAGTTCTTC. The encoded protein is CASSLFVSSSYNEQFF. This chain uses TRBV28 with TRBJ2-1; the D is unclear. The CDR3 is 16 amino acids. Germline loops: CDR1 MDHEN, CDR2 SYDVKM. Trimming left V 1 base short and J 0 bases short, with 10 bases between.

The V call is TRBV7-2, the J call TRBJ1-2; 7 nucleotides match TRBD1. This CDR3 is 15 amino acids long. V lost 0 bases to trimming and J lost 4 bases; unmatched junction nucleotides: 5. The germline CDR1 and CDR2 sequences are SGHTA and FQGNSA. The CDR3 DNA follows: TGTGCCAGCAGCTTAGCGCGGGCAGGGGGCTATGGCTACACCTTC. This gives the protein CASSLARAGGYGYTF.

The chain joins TRBV7-8 to TRBJ2-7; 7 nucleotides match TRBD1. There are 14 residues in the CDR3. Looked up from germline, CDR1 is SGHVS and CDR2 is FQNEAQ. After removal of 4 bases from V and 4 bases from J, the junction contained 7 bases not matched to a gene. CDR3 bases: TGTGCCAGCAGCTCCAACAGGGGACCTTACGAGCAGTACTTC. Residues: CASSSNRGPYEQYF.

The rearrangement uses TRBV10-3 and TRBJ1-4; TRBD1 is a possible D gene (5 bases). The germline gives CDR1 ENHRY, CDR2 SYGVKD. This CDR3 has 16 residues. V was pared by 6 bases and J by 8 bases, with 22 bases between. The CDR3 spells CAISDPTGGSGEKLFF. CDR3 nucleotides: TGTGCCATCAGCGATCCAACGGGGGGAAGTGGGGAAAAACTGTTTTTT.

V is TRBV28 and J is TRBJ2-7; the match to TRBD2 covers 12 bases. The CDR3 totals 14 residues. The V gene end was trimmed by 5 bases and the J gene end by 4 bases; junction bases not matched to a gene: 3. CDR1 and CDR2 (germline): MDHEN, SYDVKM. The CDR3: CASSQTSGSYEQYF. CDR3 nucleotides: TGTGCCAGCAGTCAGACTAGCGGGAGTTACGAGCAGTACTTC.

The chain carries TRBV6-4 and TRBJ2-3, with TRBD2 matching over 8 bases. CDR3 size: 18 residues. V was clipped by 6 bases and J by 5 bases; unmatched bases: 19. CDR1 is MRHNA, CDR2 SNTAGT, per germline. The CDR3, as DNA: TGTGCCAGCAGAGAGGAGGGACTAGGGGTTTCAGGCGGAGATACGCAGTATTTT. Translated, it gives CASREEGLGVSGGDTQYF.

The rearrangement links TRBV11-3 to TRBJ2-5; D could derive from TRBD1 or TRBD2 (6 bases each). The V gene's germline CDR1 is SGHNT and CDR2 YENEEA. CDR3 length: 14 residues. Trimming removed 5 bases at V and 4 bases at J, with 14 bases between. CDR3 sequence reads: CASSPKGGGETQYF. In DNA form, the CDR3 reads TGTGCCAGCAGCCCAAAGGGGGGAGGAGAGACCCAGTACTTC.

This rearrangement joins TRBV6-5 to TRBJ2-7; 8 nucleotides agree with TRBD1. The trim removed 5 bases at V and 2 bases at J, leaving 8 bases unmatched. This CDR3 is built from 15 residues. Germline V gene lookup returns CDR1 MNHEY and CDR2 SVGAGI. The CDR3 region is CASSTTWDRTYEQYF. As DNA, the CDR3 is TGTGCCAGCAGTACTACGTGGGACAGGACCTACGAGCAGTACTTC.

This rearrangement joins TRBV6-5 to TRBJ2-7; either TRBD1 or TRBD2 may fit D (5 bases each). The length of the CDR3 is 14 residues. V shed 6 bases and J shed 6 bases, with 18 bases lying between them. Germline CDR1 MNHEY, CDR2 SVGAGI. The CDR3 spells CASSSRDPGGEQYF. The CDR3 DNA reads TGTGCCAGCAGCAGCCGGGACCCCGGCGGCGAGCAGTACTTC.

The gene calls are TRBV7-8 and TRBJ2-7; D is unclear. The CDR3 sequence is 12 residues long. The V and J ends lost 1 base and 2 bases respectively, with 3 bases between them. The germline gives CDR1 SGHVS, CDR2 FQNEAQ. The DNA for the CDR3 is TGTGCCAGCAGCTTAGGAGCCTACGAGCAGTACTTC. This gives the protein CASSLGAYEQYF.

The chain carries TRBV19 and TRBJ2-7; unclear D gene. The length of the CDR3 is 16 residues. V was shortened by 6 bases and J by 3 bases, with 21 bases between the two germline ends. Germline-derived CDR1 and CDR2 are LNHDA and SQIVND (reference sequence). The CDR3 DNA sequence: TGTGCCAGTAGCCCAGGTCCTGGCAGGAAGTACTACGAGCAGTACTTC. Translating gives CASSPGPGRKYYEQYF.

The chain combines TRBV5-1 with TRBJ2-7; the match to TRBD1 covers 10 bases. Germline CDR1 SGHRS, CDR2 YFSETQ. V trimming: 4 bases; J trimming: 5 bases; junction bases outside the gene matches: 6. The CDR3 consists of 14 residues. This chain's CDR3 is CASSPGQGTDEQYF. CDR3 DNA sequence: TGCGCCAGCAGCCCGGGACAGGGGACCGACGAGCAGTACTTC.

The V gene is TRBV27, the J gene TRBJ1-1; TRBD1 is a possible D gene (5 bases). V lost 7 bases and J lost 5, with 17 bases in between. The CDR3 sequence is 14 residues long. In germline, CDR1 is MNHEY, CDR2 SMNVEV (reference sequence). The CDR3 here is CASTDDGGWTEAFF. DNA of the CDR3: TGTGCCAGCACCGATGACGGGGGATGGACTGAAGCTTTCTTT.

A single count supports this clone. The CDR3 region is CASRDPNNEQFF. DNA of the CDR3: TGCGCCAGCAGGGACCCAAACAATGAGCAGTTCTTC. The V and J genes are TRBV5-1 and TRBJ2-1; D remains ambiguous. CDR3 size: 12 residues. Between the trimmed V and J ends, which lost 5 bases and 5 bases, there was a span of 8 bases. Germline V lookup: CDR1 SGHRS, CDR2 YFSETQ.

The chain combines TRBV7-2 with TRBJ2-1; TRBD2 matches at 11 bases. J was trimmed by 5 bases and V by 3 bases; bases with no gene match: 6. The CDR3 is made up of 16 amino acids. Germline V lookup: CDR1 SGHTA, CDR2 FQGNSA. The CDR3 nucleotides read TGTGCCAGCAGCTTTGTAGGGACTAGCGGAAACAATGAGCAGTTCTTC. It yields the protein CASSFVGTSGNNEQFF.

The genes are TRBV4-2 and TRBJ2-7; no clear D gene. Trimming pared 0 bases from V and 0 bases from J, leaving 9 bases between. This CDR3 is 15 amino acids long. Germline V gene data show CDR1 as LGHNA and CDR2 as YNFKEQ. CDR3 nucleotide sequence: TGTGCCAGCAGCCAAGATCGCCTCAACTCCTACGAGCAGTACTTC. Translated, it gives CASSQDRLNSYEQYF.

This chain joins TRBV7-2 and TRBJ2-7, with 7 positions matching TRBD1. In germline, CDR1 is SGHTA, CDR2 FQGNSA. V dropped 4 bases and J dropped 2; count of bases not matched to a gene: 5. The CDR3 length is 14 residues. The chain's CDR3 is CASSSGTVTYEQYF. Written as DNA, the CDR3 is TGTGCCAGCAGCTCCGGGACAGTTACCTACGAGCAGTACTTC.

The chain couples TRBV6-1 to TRBJ2-1; 8 bases are a match to TRBD2. V lost 2 bases and J lost 5; bases outside the gene matches: 11. CDR1 is MNHNS, CDR2 SASEGT, per germline. This CDR3 has 17 amino acids. The CDR3 DNA reads TGTGCCAGCAGTGAACTATCCGCGGGGGGAAATAACAATGAGCAGTTCTTC. Translated: CASSELSAGGNNNEQFF.

The rearrangement links TRBV13 to TRBJ1-6, with 7 nucleotides matching TRBD1. J was trimmed by 8 bases and V by 5 bases; bases with no gene match: 9. CDR1 and CDR2 (germline): PRHDT, FYEKMQ (reference sequence). The CDR3 extends over 15 amino acids. The CDR3: CASSPQRQGYSPLHF. The CDR3 coding sequence is TGTGCCAGCAGCCCCCAAAGACAGGGTTATTCACCCCTCCACTTT.

The rearrangement joins TRBV6-5 to TRBJ1-1; D may be TRBD1 (6 bases). CDR1 and CDR2 from the germline V gene are MNHEY and SVGAGI. V lost 4 bases, J lost 0 bases, and 15 bases lay in between. The CDR3 runs 16 residues. CDR3 bases: TGTGCCAGCAGTTCTACCCGGACAGATATGAACACTGAAGCTTTCTTT. Protein product: CASSSTRTDMNTEAFF.

The CDR3 nucleotides are TGTGCCAGCAGCGCCGGGGACAGGGGGAATCAGCCCCAGCATTTT. Translated, it gives CASSAGDRGNQPQHF. The rearrangement joins TRBV7-2 to TRBJ1-5; the match to TRBD1 covers 11 bases. Germline loops: CDR1 SGHTA, CDR2 FQGNSA. The trim removed 5 bases at V and 4 bases at J, leaving 4 bases unmatched. The CDR3 has 15 residues.

This sequence joins TRBV28 and TRBJ2-5, with D perhaps TRBD2 (5 bases). CDR1 is MDHEN, CDR2 SYDVKM, per germline. The CDR3 is 13 residues long. Trimming cost V 3 bases and J 6 bases, with 11 bases left between them. CDR3 in amino acids: CASSLAGPQTQYF. CDR3 bases: TGTGCCAGCAGTTTGGCGGGTCCGCAGACCCAGTACTTC.

V gene TRBV9 combines with J gene TRBJ1-1; no reliable D call. The V gene's germline CDR1 is SGDLS and CDR2 YYNGEE. V lost 1 base and J lost 0, with 10 bases in between. This CDR3 has 15 residues. CDR3 amino acids: CASSVNSGLNTEAFF. The CDR3 bases are TGTGCCAGCAGCGTAAACAGCGGACTGAACACTGAAGCTTTCTTT.

The chain recombines TRBV9 with TRBJ2-2, with unresolved D. The V gene lost 2 bases and the J gene lost 8 bases, with 7 bases spanning the gap. The germline V gene encodes CDR1 SGDLS and CDR2 YYNGEE. The CDR3 has 12 amino acids. The CDR3 here is CASSVSPGELFF. In DNA form, the CDR3 reads TGTGCCAGCAGCGTCTCCCCGGGGGAGCTGTTTTTT.

This sequence joins TRBV2 and TRBJ2-7; TRBD1 might be the D (6 bases). V lost 7 bases and J 7 bases, leaving 17 bases between the germline ends. This CDR3 spans 13 amino acids. The germline V gene encodes CDR1 SNHLY and CDR2 FYNNEI. CDR3 bases: TGTGCCAGCAAGAGGGACAATAGTCGGGAGCAGTACTTC. Amino acid sequence: CASKRDNSREQYF.

The rearrangement joins TRBV7-9 to TRBJ1-2, with a possible D match to TRBD1 (5 bases). V was cut by 6 bases and J by 4 bases, with 12 bases left in between. The V gene's germline CDR1 is SEHNR and CDR2 FQNEAQ (reference sequence). The CDR3 length is 13 residues. CDR3 residues: CASRVQGSYGYTF. The CDR3 DNA reads as TGTGCCAGCAGGGTTCAGGGAAGCTATGGCTACACCTTC.